This T cell receptor beta chain was captured by sequencing in a study of T cells after yellow fever vaccination. From the 5' RACE reads, TCRdb called clonotypes with MiXCR, one entry per CDR3 protein. The sample consists of hundreds of thousands of distinct CDR3 sequences, roughly 8.6% of them appearing once. This clonotype was observed a few times. This TCR derives from a man between 18 and 29 years old who received the YFV17D yellow fever vaccine. This material consisted of PBMCs, taken approximately 47 days after the first yellow fever vaccination.

The CDR3 here is CASRLTGTGPNEQFF. The CDR3 nucleotides are TGTGCCAGCAGGCTCACCGGGACAGGGCCCAATGAGCAGTTCTTC. The V and J genes are TRBV7-8 and TRBJ2-1; 9 positions agree with TRBD1. Per the germline V gene, CDR1 is SGHVS and CDR2 is FQNEAQ. CDR3 length: 15 residues. The V segment lost 6 bases and the J segment 6 bases; nucleotides outside the gene matches: 9.